The T cell receptor (beta chain) described here comes from a study of molecular identifiers for immune sequencing clone quantification. Bulk libraries came from a prior protocol with listed TCR primers. MiXCR was run by TCRdb on the PCR reads, yielding one entry per CDR3 protein. The sample lists 85,000 to 90,000 distinct CDR3 sequences; roughly 23% were seen once. Sequencing libraries of naive CD8 cells derived from roughly 20,000 to 1,000,000 sorted cells with 10%, 30% or 50% RNA. In this sample, this clonotype turned up many times. There are 15 residues in the CDR3. Trimming cost V 4 bases and J 0 bases, with 12 bases left between them. Germline CDR1 reads SGHRS; CDR2 reads YFSETQ.

Input material: naive CD8+ T cells from blood, with Jurkat cell RNA spiked in. Specified subset: FACS-sorted CD8+CD4-CCR7+CD45RA+ naive T cells. The chain joins TRBV5-1 to TRBJ2-3; a possible D gene is TRBD2 (6 bases). This receptor was obtained from a human donor in good health. Some libraries in this study had Jurkat cell RNA spiked in. This CDR3 reads CASSAGLISTDTQYF. In DNA, the CDR3 is TGCGCCAGCAGCGCGGGACTGATAAGCACAGATACGCAGTATTTT.